This T cell receptor (beta chain) was recovered during a study of cytomegalovirus exposure and HLA in healthy donors (TCRdb year 2017). Notes on the research overall: According to a later analysis, the roughly 120 validation repertoires were produced on the same platform as the approximately 600 repertoires of the first cohort. Besides the first cohort of about 730 subjects, a separate validation cohort made up of 120 different subjects was used. To predict cytomegalovirus infection status, the study combined high-throughput TCR immunosequencing, statistical association of individual TCRs with disease status, and machine learning. The study aimed to test whether signatures of past pathogen exposure could be identified by cataloging public T cell receptors.

Donors formed part of the validation cohort, which comprised 95 to 150 subjects and was distinct from the first cohort of over 500 subjects. The germline ends are 8 bases apart after V is trimmed by 0 bases and J by 5 bases. CDR1 SGHRS and CDR2 YFSETQ were looked up in the germline V gene. Including the terminal cysteine and phenylalanine, the CDR3 comprises 13 residues. Only the CDR3 portion is preserved as DNA: 39 bases, with reading frame beginning at the first base. On this clone itself: Its antigen is unknown. It has no much larger one-base neighbor in the sample; base qualities were not kept.

Beyond this particular receptor, the publication reports: A later analysis found that TCRs clustered in the first cohort also tended to co-occur in the 95 to 150 validation repertoires, with 94% of cluster scores above 0. Three of the identified cytomegalovirus-associated TCR beta chains were confirmed in vitro to be specific for cytomegalovirus antigens. The classifier was reported to diagnose cytomegalovirus status with high specificity and sensitivity in both the original cohort and the validation cohort. The validation cohort had no HLA typing available for a later analysis, so co-occurrence within that cohort was assessed over all 130 or so repertoires. It was suggested by the authors that the approach could potentially be generalized to other disease states and immunological phenotypes. Most TCR sequences were observed very rarely across donors, whereas some public TCRs were present in many individuals. The study gave a list of roughly 150 TCR beta chains associated with cytomegalovirus.

Library creation used the immunoSEQ multiplex PCR assay. Per the original workflow: A statistical classification framework was built to diagnose cytomegalovirus status from the catalog of TCR beta chain sequences. Entries here come from immuneACCESS through TCRdb and include only in-frame sequences with V and J called. Some clones fail to appear in such tables; in the studies checked, an unresolved V gene covers under half of the shortfall, and the cause of the remainder is unknown. V and J calls plus clone size are reproduced from that table; the DNA served to infer D and trimming. This sample has 120,000 or so clones in its table, and about nine tenths of those were observed once. About 1.8% of the sample is in the top ten clones.

The chain links TRBV5-1 with TRBJ2-5; the D gene is possibly TRBD1, with 5 bases matching. Material: PBMCs. The receptor comes from a man in his late teens or twenties in good health and CMV-seronegative. Read as DNA, the sequence is TGCGCCAGCAGCTTGGCAGGGCGGGAGACCCAGTACTTC. It translates as CASSLAGRETQYF.